This T cell receptor (beta chain) stems from a study of T cell clones after liver transplantation. Overall study: Third-party-reactive TCRbeta sequences from pre-transplant mixed lymphocyte reactions served as antigen-independent comparators.

V dropped 3 bases and J dropped 9; count of bases not matched to a gene: 15. Germline values: CDR1 SGHTA, CDR2 FQGTGA. This CDR3 contains 16 residues. Comments on this clone: Its specificity is unknown.

Repertoires were generated with immunoSEQ multiplex PCR, while TCRdb's copy carries only in-frame clones and drops some. Here the sample spans roughly 70,000 clones, about nine tenths being singletons. Findings of the study overall: Low donor cell numbers restricted donor-reactive repertoire measurement in a couple of subjects.

This TCR came from a human donor who received a liver transplant. The sample in question was CD4+ T cells from blood, obtained before liver transplant. The chain carries TRBV7-3 and TRBJ2-5; 8 bases line up with TRBD1. The CDR3 DNA reads as TGTGCCAGCAGCTTTGCAGGGGGCGCGAGTCATGGGGCCCAGTACTTC. Translating it yields CASSFAGGASHGAQYF.